This is a list of T cell receptor beta chains from one sample in a study of blood T cells in healthy people across ages. TCRdb fed the 5' RACE reads into MiXCR, producing one record per CDR3 protein. The data contain hundreds of thousands of distinct CDR3 sequences, about 36% of them singletons. Specimen: blood. The receptors originated from a man in his late teens or twenties in good health. CDR3s include the opening cysteine and the closing phenylalanine or tryptophan. The D gene is left open where the match is weak. For some rows the clone size is stated as once, few or many, or as a class when expanded; others skip it.

v_call	clone_size	d_call	j_call	cdr3_aa	cdr3_nt
TRBV7-3	.	TRBD2	TRBJ2-1	CVSSLTSGGNNEQFF	TGTGTCAGCAGCCTTACTAGCGGGGGGAACAATGAGCAGTTCTTC
TRBV9	.	.	TRBJ2-5	CASSGSGPYNEQYF	TGTGCCAGCAGCGGCTCGGGGCCCTACAATGAGCAGTACTTC
TRBV20-1	few	TRBD1	TRBJ1-1	CSARDGRGTGNTEAFF	TGCAGTGCTAGAGATGGAAGAGGGACAGGGAACACTGAAGCTTTCTTT
TRBV5-1	.	.	TRBJ2-2	CASSLDSAAGELFF	TGCGCCAGCAGCTTGGATAGCGCTGCCGGGGAGCTGTTTTTT
TRBV29-1	.	.	TRBJ2-5	CSVLFLWDQETQYF	TGCAGCGTGCTATTTTTGTGGGACCAAGAGACCCAGTACTTC
TRBV19	few	.	TRBJ2-6	CASSIDGSGANVLTF	TGTGCCAGTAGTATAGATGGCTCTGGGGCCAACGTCCTGACTTTC
TRBV20-1	few	.	TRBJ2-1	CSASVTRDNEQFF	TGCAGTGCTAGTGTCACCAGGGACAATGAGCAGTTCTTC
TRBV12-3/TRBV12-4	few	.	TRBJ1-1	CASSYGGEAFF	TGTGCCAGCAGTTACGGTGGAGAAGCTTTCTTT
TRBV4-3	.	.	TRBJ2-2	CASSQGRRGITGELFF	TGCGCCAGCAGCCAAGGTCGTCGGGGTATCACCGGGGAGCTGTTTTTT
TRBV20-1	few	.	TRBJ1-2	CSAREGFGYTF	TGCAGTGCTAGAGAGGGTTTCGGCTACACCTTC
TRBV20-1	.	.	TRBJ1-2	CSARDPNEVDGYTF	TGCAGTGCTAGAGATCCGAACGAAGTGGATGGCTACACCTTC
TRBV6-2/TRBV6-3	.	TRBD1	TRBJ1-1	CASSRQGARRGAFF	TGTGCCAGCAGTCGACAGGGGGCCCGGCGAGGTGCTTTCTTT
TRBV10-3	once	.	TRBJ2-1	CAISESMDNEQFF	TGTGCCATCAGTGAGTCGATGGACAATGAGCAGTTCTTC
TRBV7-2	once	TRBD2	TRBJ2-1	CASSKSGTKYNEQFF	TGTGCCAGCAGCAAATCCGGGACTAAATACAATGAGCAGTTCTTC
TRBV12-3/TRBV12-4	.	TRBD2	TRBJ2-3	CASRMGLAEGTSTDTQYF	TGTGCCAGCCGTATGGGCCTAGCGGAGGGAACTAGCACAGATACGCAGTATTTT
TRBV12-3/TRBV12-4	.	.	TRBJ2-1	CASRRTGTQYNEQFF	TGTGCCAGCAGGAGAACCGGGACCCAATACAATGAGCAGTTCTTC
TRBV6-2/TRBV6-3	.	.	TRBJ1-2	CASSYTQTNYGYTF	TGTGCCAGCAGTTACACACAGACTAACTATGGCTACACCTTC
TRBV10-3	.	.	TRBJ1-5	CAISVGGVGANQPQHF	TGTGCCATCAGTGTAGGTGGGGTGGGGGCCAATCAGCCCCAGCATTTT
TRBV7-3	.	.	TRBJ2-1	CASSLRPHLYEQFF	TGTGCCAGCAGCCTCAGACCGCATCTCTACGAGCAGTTCTTC
TRBV25-1	.	.	TRBJ1-2	CASREWGGNYGYTF	TGTGCCAGCAGGGAATGGGGGGGGAACTATGGCTACACCTTC
TRBV12-3/TRBV12-4	.	TRBD1	TRBJ2-3	CASSSLDREDTDTQYF	TGTGCCAGCAGTTCCTTGGACAGGGAAGACACAGATACGCAGTATTTT
TRBV7-2	few	TRBD2	TRBJ2-3	CASSSGLRATDTQYF	TGTGCCAGCAGCTCGGGACTACGTGCTACAGATACGCAGTATTTT
TRBV3-1	.	TRBD2	TRBJ2-2	CASSQDRAGGTGELFF	TGTGCCAGCAGCCAAGATAGAGCGGGGGGCACCGGGGAGCTGTTTTTT
TRBV7-6	few	.	TRBJ1-2	CASREGGNYGYTF	TGTGCCAGCAGGGAGGGGGGGAACTATGGCTACACCTTC
TRBV3-1	.	TRBD2	TRBJ2-3	CASSQGQLTSGTTGTQYF	TGTGCCAGCAGCCAAGGTCAGTTGACTAGCGGCACCACAGGTACGCAGTATTTT
TRBV20-1	.	.	TRBJ2-5	CSARGAEAQETQYF	TGCAGTGCTAGAGGGGCGGAGGCGCAAGAGACCCAGTACTTC
TRBV5-4	once	.	TRBJ1-1	CASSPQRGVGGGTEAFF	TGTGCCAGCAGCCCCCAGAGGGGAGTTGGCGGCGGCACTGAAGCTTTCTTT
TRBV20-1	.	TRBD2	TRBJ2-3	CSALLTSGGTTDTQYF	TGCAGTGCCCTACTGACTAGCGGGGGGACCACAGATACGCAGTATTTT
TRBV6-2/TRBV6-3	few	.	TRBJ1-5	CASSYPTGRNQPQHF	TGTGCCAGCAGTTACCCCACAGGGCGCAATCAGCCCCAGCATTTT
TRBV6-2/TRBV6-3	.	.	TRBJ1-1	CASSFVGGDTEAFF	TGTGCCAGCAGTTTCGTCGGAGGGGACACTGAAGCTTTCTTT
TRBV20-1	.	TRBD1	TRBJ1-4	CSAGGRGHNEKLFF	TGCAGTGCTGGGGGCAGGGGGCATAATGAAAAACTGTTTTTT
TRBV29-1	.	TRBD1	TRBJ2-2	CSIDAGDRGSTGELFF	TGCAGCATTGACGCCGGAGACAGGGGGAGCACCGGGGAGCTGTTTTTT
TRBV30	.	.	TRBJ2-1	CAWDSGRNEQFF	TGTGCCTGGGACTCAGGGCGGAATGAGCAGTTCTTC
TRBV12-3/TRBV12-4	.	.	TRBJ2-3	CASSKMPGQPGDTQYF	TGTGCCAGCTCCAAGATGCCCGGACAGCCGGGGGATACGCAGTATTTT
TRBV6-2/TRBV6-3	.	TRBD1	TRBJ1-6	CASSYTGTGSSPLHF	TGTGCCAGCAGTTACACCGGGACAGGGAGTTCACCCCTCCACTTT
TRBV29-1	.	.	TRBJ2-6	CSVAKTGANVLTF	TGCAGCGTTGCCAAAACTGGGGCCAACGTCCTGACTTTC
TRBV6-5	few	.	TRBJ1-1	CASSYSGVGVRAAFF	TGTGCCAGCAGTTACTCGGGAGTTGGCGTGCGTGCGGCTTTCTTT
TRBV7-2	many	.	TRBJ2-1	CASSFEYNEQFF	TGTGCCAGCAGCTTCGAATACAATGAGCAGTTCTTC
TRBV7-2	.	.	TRBJ1-6	CASSLVPAGDNSPLHF	TGTGCCAGCAGCTTAGTCCCAGCAGGGGATAATTCACCCCTCCACTTT
TRBV20-1	.	.	TRBJ2-7	CSAAQKNILYF	TGCAGTGCCGCCCAAAAAAACATTCTGTACTTC
TRBV20-1	.	.	TRBJ1-2	CSVWGEGGYTF	TGCAGTGTCTGGGGGGAGGGGGGCTACACCTTC
TRBV12-3/TRBV12-4	.	TRBD1	TRBJ2-5	CASSTGTGGLQTQYF	TGTGCCAGCAGTACCGGGACAGGGGGGTTGCAGACCCAGTACTTC
TRBV24-1	few	.	TRBJ2-1	CATSDPRASYNEQFF	TGTGCCACCAGTGATCCCCGGGCATCCTACAATGAGCAGTTCTTC
TRBV29-1	.	.	TRBJ2-5	CSVEVLLRQYF	TGCAGCGTTGAAGTACTACTCAGGCAGTACTTC
TRBV30	.	.	TRBJ1-5	CAWSKAFLNQPQHF	TGTGCCTGGAGTAAGGCCTTCCTCAATCAGCCCCAGCATTTT
TRBV28	.	.	TRBJ2-7	CASSFTGSSYEQYF	TGTGCCAGCAGTTTTACAGGGAGCTCCTACGAGCAGTACTTC